What follows are 23 T cell receptor beta chains derived from one specimen sequenced in a study of T-cell memory formation after mild COVID-19. TCRdb called the 5' RACE reads again in MiXCR, with one record for every CDR3 protein. The sample lists about 210,000 distinct CDR3 sequences, 27% occurring once. The sequenced material came from PBMCs or a T cell subset sorted from them (not recorded which). The source is an adult woman who had mild COVID-19 (a few samples of this study predate the infection). Cell type and time point are not known.

This clonotype came up many times. V is TRBV25-1 and J is TRBJ2-1; D gene unclear. V was trimmed by 3 bases and J by 7 bases, leaving 16 bases between them. Germline lookup yields CDR1 MGHDK and CDR2 SYGVNS. The CDR3 runs 15 residues. This CDR3 is CASSDRDGLGNEQFF. The DNA for the CDR3 is TGTGCCAGCAGTGATCGCGACGGTCTAGGGAATGAGCAGTTCTTC.

This clonotype turned up a few times. The chain combines TRBV7-8 with TRBJ2-3; 11 bases are a match to TRBD2. Germline-derived CDR1 and CDR2 are SGHVS and FQNEAQ. This CDR3 spans 17 amino acids. V lost 5 bases to trimming and J lost 6 bases; unmatched junction nucleotides: 13. This CDR3 is CASSLRQTSGAQDTQYF. The CDR3 bases are TGTGCCAGCAGCCTTCGCCAGACTAGCGGGGCCCAGGATACGCAGTATTTT.

This clonotype was seen only a few times. The chain employs TRBV7-2 and TRBJ2-2; 8 positions match TRBD2. The CDR3 runs to 14 residues. The V gene's germline CDR1 is SGHTA and CDR2 FQGNSA. V dropped 4 bases and J dropped 9; count of bases not matched to a gene: 7. This chain's CDR3 is CASSSIGGARELFF. As DNA, the CDR3 is TGTGCCAGCAGCTCAATCGGGGGGGCGAGGGAGCTGTTTTTT.

V and J are TRBV29-1 and TRBJ1-2; D is perhaps TRBD1 (5 bases). Germline lookup yields CDR1 SQVTM and CDR2 ANQGSEA. Trimming removed 5 bases at V and 3 bases at J, with 10 bases between. The length of the CDR3 is 12 residues. The CDR3 spells CSVRGEDYGYTF. The CDR3 region has the DNA TGCAGCGTTAGAGGGGAGGACTATGGCTACACCTTC.

The chain has TRBV4-2 and TRBJ2-6; possible D gene TRBD1, 5 bases. This CDR3 comprises 17 residues. The V end lost 0 bases, the J end lost 4 bases, and 13 bases lay between the germline ends. The germline CDR1 and CDR2 sequences are LGHNA and YNFKEQ. CDR3 sequence reads: CASSQDRLRQGANVLTF. CDR3 sequence (DNA): TGTGCCAGCAGCCAAGATCGCCTCCGACAGGGGGCCAACGTCCTGACTTTC.

This clonotype was detected a few times. The chain has TRBV15 and TRBJ2-7, with 12 bases aligning to TRBD2. The CDR3 runs 15 residues. With 3 bases clipped from V and 3 bases from J, the junction kept 3 bases outside the gene matches. The germline gives CDR1 LNHNV, CDR2 YYDKDF (reference sequence). CDR3 sequence reads: CATSSVLAGGYEQYF. As DNA, the CDR3 is TGTGCCACCAGCAGCGTACTAGCGGGAGGCTACGAGCAGTACTTC.

CDR3 amino acids: CASNHPSSYNEQFF. DNA of the CDR3: TGTGCCAGTAACCATCCGAGCTCCTACAATGAGCAGTTCTTC. V usage is TRBV19 and J usage is TRBJ2-1; D remains ambiguous. The CDR3 loop spans 14 amino acids. Germline V gives CDR1 LNHDA, CDR2 SQIVND (reference sequence). Trimming removed 7 bases at V and 0 bases at J, with 10 bases between.

The chain's CDR3 is CASSWGGRTEAFF. CDR3 sequence (DNA): TGTGCCAGCAGCTGGGGGGGGCGTACTGAAGCTTTCTTT. The chain couples TRBV5-5 to TRBJ1-1; possibly TRBD1 for D (6 bases). With 3 bases removed from V and 5 bases from J, the gap between germline ends came to 11 bases. The CDR3 has 13 amino acids. Germline V gives CDR1 SGHKS, CDR2 YYEKEE (reference sequence).

This clonotype was observed at least ten times. This chain joins TRBV19 and TRBJ2-3, with TRBD2 as a possible D gene (5 bases). CDR1 is LNHDA and CDR2 is SQIVND in the germline V gene (reference sequence). Trimming removed 3 bases from V and 4 bases from J, with 14 bases in between. This CDR3 spans 15 amino acids. The CDR3 here is CASSIRASLADTQYF. CDR3 nucleotides: TGTGCCAGTAGTATTAGGGCTAGCCTAGCAGATACGCAGTATTTT.

This clonotype was observed a handful of times. V is TRBV4-3 and J is TRBJ2-3, with TRBD1 as a possible D gene (6 bases). Germline lookup yields CDR1 LGHNA and CDR2 YSLEER. This CDR3 has 16 residues. The V and J ends lost 0 bases and 2 bases respectively, with 12 bases between them. CDR3 region: CASSQDFRGATDTQYF. The CDR3 DNA reads as TGCGCCAGCAGCCAAGATTTCAGGGGCGCCACAGATACGCAGTATTTT.

This clonotype appeared a few times. The gene calls are TRBV6-6 and TRBJ1-2, with 7 bases identical to TRBD1. The length of the CDR3 is 13 residues. Germline values: CDR1 MNHNY, CDR2 SVGAGI (reference sequence). V was pared by 5 bases and J by 6 bases, with 6 bases of the junction left unmatched. The CDR3 loop reads CASSQPGGDGYTF. Written as DNA, the CDR3 is TGTGCCAGCAGTCAACCAGGGGGTGATGGCTACACCTTC.

This clonotype appeared a few times. The chain combines TRBV27 with TRBJ2-5; 15 bases fit TRBD2. The CDR3 is 18 residues long. The germline CDR1 and CDR2 sequences are MNHEY and SMNVEV (reference sequence). Losses at the gene ends were 5 bases for V and 1 base for J; bases not matched to a gene: 8. CDR3 bases: TGTGCCAGCAGTAGCACCGGACTAGCGGGAGGGTTCCAAGAGACCCAGTACTTC. This encodes CASSSTGLAGGFQETQYF.

This chain links TRBV7-2 with TRBJ2-2, with D uncertain. This CDR3 is built from 16 residues. Germline V gene data show CDR1 as SGHTA and CDR2 as FQGNSA. V dropped 5 bases and J dropped 4 bases, with 17 bases sitting between them. The DNA for the CDR3 is TGTGCCAGCAGCCAGCTCAAGGAATTGGGCACCGGGGAGCTGTTTTTT. Translating gives CASSQLKELGTGELFF.

There are many counts of this clonotype. The CDR3 loop reads CASSPVGGLRGTDTQYF. The CDR3 DNA reads TGTGCCAGCAGCCCCGTCGGGGGGCTACGGGGCACAGATACGCAGTATTTT. The genes are TRBV9 and TRBJ2-3; D is possibly TRBD2 (7 bases). CDR1 and CDR2 from the germline V gene are SGDLS and YYNGEE. This CDR3 is 17 amino acids long. The ends were cut back, 4 bases at V and 1 base at J, with 19 bases in the middle.

This clonotype was detected a few times. The chain carries TRBV12-3 or TRBV12-4 and TRBJ2-1; tentatively, D is TRBD2 (5 bases). The CDR3 runs 16 residues. V was trimmed by 5 bases and J by 4 bases, leaving 18 bases between them. The DNA of the CDR3 is TGTGCCAGCAGTCCTCCGGGGTCCCGGGGATACAATGAGCAGTTCTTC. Translation: CASSPPGSRGYNEQFF.

The chain recombines TRBV6-2 or TRBV6-3 with TRBJ2-7; perhaps D is TRBD1 or TRBD2 (5 bases each). V lost 10 bases and J 4 bases, leaving 14 bases between the germline ends. Germline CDR1 is MNHEY and CDR2 is SVGEGT. The length of the CDR3 is 12 residues. In DNA, the CDR3 is TGTGCCACCCGGCGTGGGGGTTACGAGCAGTACTTC. This sequence encodes CATRRGGYEQYF.

This clonotype has a single count. The rearrangement joins TRBV5-1 to TRBJ2-1; no firm D call. There are 14 residues in the CDR3. CDR1 and CDR2 from the germline V gene are SGHRS and YFSETQ. V was shortened by 1 base and J by 13 bases, with 18 bases between the two germline ends. The CDR3 here is CASSLSGRLNGQFF. CDR3 sequence (DNA): TGCGCCAGCAGCTTGTCTGGCCGCCTCAATGGCCAGTTCTTC.

The count of this clonotype is one. The chain uses TRBV30 and TRBJ1-2; 7 nucleotides align to TRBD1. The germline gives CDR1 GTSNPN, CDR2 SVGIG (reference sequence). The junction had 10 bases not matched to a gene; V was cut back by 8 bases and J by 4 bases. CDR3 length equals 13 residues. CDR3 loop: CAVNPTGTYGYTF. As DNA, the CDR3 is TGTGCCGTAAACCCGACAGGGACCTATGGCTACACCTTC.

The V call is TRBV7-6, the J call TRBJ2-7; 8 bases agree with TRBD2. The germline V gene encodes CDR1 SGHVS and CDR2 FNYEAQ. The CDR3 consists of 16 residues. Trimming at V came to 1 base and at J to 6 bases, leaving 11 bases not matched to a gene. CDR3 coding DNA: TGTGCCAGCAGCTTAGACACCAGCGGGGGAGGGCTCGAGCAGTACTTC. It translates to CASSLDTSGGGLEQYF.

The CDR3 bases are TGTGCCAGCAGCGTAGGGCGGAAGCAGTTCTTC. This gives the protein CASSVGRKQFF. V gene TRBV9 combines with J gene TRBJ2-1; the D is unclear. The CDR3 runs 11 residues. Germline lookup yields CDR1 SGDLS and CDR2 YYNGEE. Deletions cut 0 bases from V and 11 bases from J, with 6 bases between.

The rearrangement links TRBV5-1 to TRBJ1-1, with a weak D call TRBD1 (5 bases). The V end was cut by 5 bases, the J end by 0 bases, with 11 bases between. Germline-derived CDR1 and CDR2 are SGHRS and YFSETQ. The CDR3 spans 14 residues. The CDR3 DNA reads TGCGCCAGCAGAGGGACTCCCATGAACACTGAAGCTTTCTTT. It yields the protein CASRGTPMNTEAFF. Full variable domain (outside the CDR3, taken from reference TRBV5-1 and TRBJ1-1): KAGVTQTPRYLIKTRGQQVTLSCSPISGHRSVSWYQQTPGQGLQFLFEYFSETQRNKGNFPGRFSGRQFSNSRSEMNVSTLELGDSALYLCASRGTPMNTEAFFGQGTRLTVV.

The chain combines TRBV7-6 with TRBJ2-4; D not certain. CDR3 length: 16 residues. CDR1 and CDR2 from the germline V gene are SGHVS and FNYEAQ. Trimming removed 2 bases from V and 0 bases from J, with 11 bases in between. The CDR3 region has the DNA TGTGCCAGCAGCTTATCTCCGGCCCTAGCCAAAAACATTCAGTACTTC. It translates to CASSLSPALAKNIQYF.

This clonotype appeared a few times. The gene calls are TRBV3-1 and TRBJ1-1; the D gene is possibly TRBD1 (5 bases). CDR1 and CDR2 from the germline V gene are LGHDT and YNNKEL (reference sequence). The CDR3 is made up of 15 amino acids. V was trimmed by 0 bases and J by 4 bases, leaving 12 bases between them. The CDR3 is CASSQEGALGTEAFF. CDR3 nucleotides: TGTGCCAGCAGCCAAGAAGGGGCTTTGGGCACTGAAGCTTTCTTT.